This T cell receptor beta chain appears in the sequencing data of a study of sequential checkpoint blockade in melanoma. Study in general: About 90 pretreatment tumor DNA samples were TCRβ immunosequenced. Roughly 22 patients had matched tumor biopsies before treatment and at week 13 after nivolumab or ipilimumab alone. Findings and limits, study-wide: Rising tumor T-cell fraction and clonality meant about 30 times likelier benefit.

On this clone: Its antigen is not identified.

Regarding treatment: randomized to nivolumab then ipilimumab (arm A) or the reverse (arm B). Clones were read by immunoSEQ multiplex PCR, and TCRdb kept only the in-frame ones, dropping some. The table lists about 18,000 clones, under 85% of them singletons, with under 5% in the top ten. Trimming took 5 bases from V and 5 from J, leaving 14 bases between them. Germline V lookup: CDR1 SGHRS, CDR2 YFSETQ. This CDR3 is built from 14 residues. V usage is TRBV5-1 and J usage is TRBJ1-5; D may be TRBD1 (6 bases). Sequenced here: tumor tissue (inferred from file names), sampled from a patient given nivolumab and ipilimumab in sequence. The sequence derives from a human donor with melanoma. CDR3 in amino acids: CASSPVGGDQPQHF. As DNA, the CDR3 is TGCGCCAGCAGTCCCGTGGGGGGCGATCAGCCCCAGCATTTT.